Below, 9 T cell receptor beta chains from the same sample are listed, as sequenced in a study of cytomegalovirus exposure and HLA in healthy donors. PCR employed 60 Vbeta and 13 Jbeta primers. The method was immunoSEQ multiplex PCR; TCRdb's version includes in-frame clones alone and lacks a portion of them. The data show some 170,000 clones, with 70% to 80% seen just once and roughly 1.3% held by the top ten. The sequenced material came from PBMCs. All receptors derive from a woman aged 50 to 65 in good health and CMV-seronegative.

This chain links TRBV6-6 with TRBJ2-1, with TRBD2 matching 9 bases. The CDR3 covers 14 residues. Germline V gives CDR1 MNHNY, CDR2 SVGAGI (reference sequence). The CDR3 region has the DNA TGTGTTACAGGGTCGGGGACTAGCTTGGGGAAGCAGTTCTTC. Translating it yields CVTGSGTSLGKQFF.

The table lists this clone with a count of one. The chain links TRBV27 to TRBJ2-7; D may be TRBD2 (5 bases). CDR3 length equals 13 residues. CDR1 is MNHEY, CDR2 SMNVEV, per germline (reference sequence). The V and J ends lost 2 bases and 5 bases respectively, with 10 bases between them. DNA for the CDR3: TGTGCCAGCAGTTTAGGCGGGCCCAACGAGCAGTACTTC. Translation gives CASSLGGPNEQYF.

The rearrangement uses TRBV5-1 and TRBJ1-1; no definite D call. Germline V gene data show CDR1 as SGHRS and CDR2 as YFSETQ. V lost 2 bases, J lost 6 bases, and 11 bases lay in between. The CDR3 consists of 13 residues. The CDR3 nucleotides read TGCGCCAGCAGCTTCCGCTATGATGCTGAAGCTTTCTTT. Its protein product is CASSFRYDAEAFF. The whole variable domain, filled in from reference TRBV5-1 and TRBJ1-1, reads KAGVTQTPRYLIKTRGQQVTLSCSPISGHRSVSWYQQTPGQGLQFLFEYFSETQRNKGNFPGRFSGRQFSNSRSEMNVSTLELGDSALYLCASSFRYDAEAFFGQGTRLTVV.

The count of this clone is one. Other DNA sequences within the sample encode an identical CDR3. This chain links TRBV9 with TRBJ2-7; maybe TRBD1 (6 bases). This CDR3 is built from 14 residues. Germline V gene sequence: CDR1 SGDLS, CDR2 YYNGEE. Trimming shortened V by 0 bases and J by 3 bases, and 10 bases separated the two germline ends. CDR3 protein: CASSVGGRGYEQYF. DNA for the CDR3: TGTGCCAGCAGCGTAGGCGGCAGGGGCTACGAGCAGTACTTC.

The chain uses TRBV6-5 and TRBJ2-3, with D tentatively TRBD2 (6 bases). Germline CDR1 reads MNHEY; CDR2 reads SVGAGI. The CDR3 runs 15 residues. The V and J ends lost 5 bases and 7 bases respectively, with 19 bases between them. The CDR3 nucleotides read TGTGCCAGCAGTACGAAGGACGGGAGAGAAAATACGCAGTATTTT. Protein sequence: CASSTKDGRENTQYF.

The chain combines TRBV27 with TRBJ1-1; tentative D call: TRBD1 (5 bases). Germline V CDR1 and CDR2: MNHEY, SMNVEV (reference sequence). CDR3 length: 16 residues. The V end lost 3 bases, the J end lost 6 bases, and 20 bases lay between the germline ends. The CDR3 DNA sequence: TGTGCCAGCAGTTTTTCCCGAAGGGCCTCGGGGGCTGAAGCTTTCTTT. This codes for CASSFSRRASGAEAFF.

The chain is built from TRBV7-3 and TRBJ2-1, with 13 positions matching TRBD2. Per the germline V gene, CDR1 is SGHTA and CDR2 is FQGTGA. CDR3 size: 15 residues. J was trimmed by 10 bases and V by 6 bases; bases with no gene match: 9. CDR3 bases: TGTGCCAGCAGACCCGGGACTAGCGGGATTGGGGAGCAGTTCTTC. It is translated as CASRPGTSGIGEQFF.

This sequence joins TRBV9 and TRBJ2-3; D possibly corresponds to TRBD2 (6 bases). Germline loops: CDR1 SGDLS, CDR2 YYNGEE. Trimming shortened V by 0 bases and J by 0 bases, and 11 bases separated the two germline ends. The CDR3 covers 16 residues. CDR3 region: CASSVGISGSTDTQYF. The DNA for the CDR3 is TGTGCCAGCAGCGTAGGGATTAGCGGAAGCACAGATACGCAGTATTTT.

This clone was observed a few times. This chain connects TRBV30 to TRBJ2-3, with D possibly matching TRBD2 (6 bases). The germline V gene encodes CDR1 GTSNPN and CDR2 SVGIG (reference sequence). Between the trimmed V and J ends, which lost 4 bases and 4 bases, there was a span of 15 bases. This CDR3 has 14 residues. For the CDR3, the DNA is TGTGCCTGGAATCTCGGGAGTAGGTCAGATACGCAGTATTTT. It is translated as CAWNLGSRSDTQYF.